Many counts were recorded for the clone carrying this T cell receptor beta chain. This entry comes from a study of T-cell reconstitution after alpha-beta-depleted transplantation in children. Unique molecular identifiers were built into the TCRbeta library. One entry per CDR3 protein results from TCRdb running MiXCR on the PCR reads. The sample carries approximately 390,000 distinct CDR3 sequences, 11% recorded once. Germline V gene lookup returns CDR1 SGHRS and CDR2 YFSETQ. This CDR3 is 14 amino acids long. V dropped 0 bases and J dropped 0 bases, with 6 bases sitting between them. The chain is built from TRBV5-1 and TRBJ1-2; D is unresolved. Sequenced here: PBMCs from the stem cell graft donor, sampled from the stem cell graft. The TCR originated in a human donor who donated a stem cell graft to a child with acute myeloid leukemia. CDR3 coding DNA: TGCGCCAGCAGCTTGGACAGCCCTAACTATGGCTACACCTTC. Its protein product is CASSLDSPNYGYTF. The variable domain in full, completed from reference TRBV5-1 and TRBJ1-2, reads KAGVTQTPRYLIKTRGQQVTLSCSPISGHRSVSWYQQTPGQGLQFLFEYFSETQRNKGNFPGRFSGRQFSNSRSEMNVSTLELGDSALYLCASSLDSPNYGYTFGSGTRLTVV.